The text below deals with one T cell receptor beta chain. What it recognizes is unknown. These data originate in a study of cytomegalovirus exposure and HLA in healthy donors. Study-wide background: Of about 400 genotyped donors, 65% to 85% clustered with self-reported Caucasian donors.

Study-level findings and limits: Generally TCR sequences proved uncommon, though certain public TCRs appeared in numerous donors. For most TCR beta V segments, an earlier analysis put the productive rate at about 87% or about 30% of the time. Sequencing had likely introduced a cluster of highly shared sequence variants as an artifact.

Trimming pared 4 bases from V and 3 bases from J, leaving 17 bases between. Germline V gene lookup returns CDR1 SGHRS and CDR2 YFSETQ. The CDR3 covers 15 residues. The PCR used 60 Vbeta and 13 Jbeta primers. Sequencing used immunoSEQ multiplex PCR; TCRdb keeps in-frame clones, though not all of them. The sample lists around 97,000 clones; around three quarters were seen once. The chain uses TRBV5-1 and TRBJ2-7; perhaps TRBD1 as D (5 bases). The sequence was obtained from a woman aged 18-30 years in good health and CMV-seropositive. The source material was PBMCs. The CDR3 bases are TGCGCCAGCAGCACCGACAGAGTCCAGAACTACGAGCAGTACTTC. Its protein is CASSTDRVQNYEQYF.